These T cell receptor beta chains were read from a single sample in a study of cytomegalovirus exposure and HLA in healthy donors. The assay was immunoSEQ multiplex PCR, and TCRdb's table has in-frame clones only and misses some. The sample lists 150,000 to 200,000 clones, roughly 82% seen once, with 1.5% to 2% in the top ten. Material: PBMCs. Receptors were obtained from a young woman in good health and CMV-seronegative. Both conserved end residues are part of each CDR3. The order of the fields is D gene, J gene, clone size, V gene, CDR3 protein, CDR3 DNA. A D gene is named only where the DNA matches it firmly. Clone size is stated in some rows and not others, as once, few, many or a class when expanded.

>NA|TRBJ1-1|once|TRBV25-1
CASSDPVEGARPFF
TGTGCCAGCAGTGATCCGGTGGAAGGGGCTCGCCCTTTCTTT
>TRBD2|TRBJ2-7|NA|TRBV27
CASSLSASGPGLYF
TGTGCCAGCAGTTTATCGGCTAGCGGGCCGGGCCTGTACTTC
>TRBD1|TRBJ1-1|NA|TRBV6-1
CASSGKGGGWDTEAFF
TGTGCCAGCAGTGGTAAAGGGGGCGGGTGGGACACTGAAGCTTTCTTT
>NA|TRBJ2-5|NA|TRBV6-1
CASTLPTAETQYF
TGTGCCAGCACCCTTCCCACAGCAGAGACCCAGTACTTC
>TRBD1|TRBJ1-1|NA|TRBV5-1
CASSRGGTGAPNTEAFF
TGCGCCAGCAGCCGGGGGGGGACAGGGGCACCGAACACTGAAGCTTTCTTT
>NA|TRBJ2-3|few|TRBV13
CASSWRLDTDTQYF
TGTGCCAGCAGCTGGCGACTAGACACAGATACGCAGTATTTT
>NA|TRBJ2-7|NA|TRBV20-1
CSAATGGEQYF
TGCAGTGCGGCTACAGGTGGCGAGCAGTACTTC
>NA|TRBJ1-2|NA|TRBV29-1
CSDDGTAYGYTF
TGCAGCGACGACGGGACTGCCTATGGCTACACCTTC
>TRBD1|TRBJ2-3|NA|TRBV5-1
CASSLETGGGTDTQYF
TGCGCCAGCAGCCTTGAGACAGGGGGCGGCACAGATACGCAGTATTTT
>NA|TRBJ2-2|NA|TRBV6-1
CASSETRTGELFF
TGTGCCAGCAGTGAAACCAGAACCGGGGAGCTGTTTTTT
>TRBD1|TRBJ1-2|once|TRBV7-6
CASSAPGQDANYGYTF
TGTGCCAGCAGCGCACCGGGACAGGATGCCAACTATGGCTACACCTTC
>NA|TRBJ2-7|NA|TRBV6-1
CASRLTGTTRWEYF
TGTGCCAGCAGATTGACAGGAACAACGCGCTGGGAGTACTTC
>NA|TRBJ1-1|NA|TRBV6-1
CASSVRTNTEAFF
TGTGCCAGCAGTGTGAGGACAAACACTGAAGCTTTCTTT
>NA|TRBJ2-7|NA|TRBV27
CASSLSGGPLYEQYF
TGTGCCAGCAGTTTATCGGGGGGACCATTATACGAGCAGTACTTC
>TRBD2|TRBJ2-7|NA|TRBV7-8
CASSRGTSGPLEQYF
TGTGCCAGCAGCCGAGGGACTAGCGGCCCCCTCGAGCAGTACTTC
>NA|TRBJ2-7|NA|TRBV27
CASSFRGFAAYEQYF
TGTGCCAGCAGTTTCCGCGGTTTCGCCGCCTACGAGCAGTACTTC
>NA|TRBJ1-1|NA|TRBV27
CASNPRGGHTEAFF
TGTGCCAGCAACCCCCGGGGAGGCCACACTGAAGCTTTCTTT
>TRBD1|TRBJ2-5|NA|TRBV10-3
CAISDRGRPNQETQYF
TGTGCCATCAGCGACAGGGGGAGGCCTAACCAAGAGACCCAGTACTTC
>TRBD1|TRBJ1-1|once|TRBV27
CASSPGQGNTEAFF
TGTGCCAGCAGCCCGGGACAGGGGAACACTGAAGCTTTCTTT
>TRBD1|TRBJ2-2|NA|TRBV9
CASNRQGAGELFF
TGTGCCAGCAACCGACAGGGGGCCGGGGAGCTGTTTTTT
>NA|TRBJ2-1|NA|TRBV9
CASSPAGTFTYNEQFF
TGTGCCAGCAGCCCAGCAGGGACATTTACCTACAATGAGCAGTTCTTC
>NA|TRBJ1-2|NA|TRBV4-1
CASSFREGGLYGYTF
TGCGCCAGCAGCTTCCGGGAAGGGGGTCTCTATGGCTACACCTTC
>TRBD2|TRBJ2-3|NA|TRBV27
CASSFGTSGSTDTQYF
TGTGCCAGCAGTTTCGGGACTAGCGGGAGCACAGATACGCAGTATTTT
>TRBD2|TRBJ2-1|few|TRBV6-5
CASSSGAGVVNEQFF
TGTGCCAGCAGTTCTGGTGCGGGAGTGGTTAATGAGCAGTTCTTC
>TRBD2|TRBJ2-5|once|TRBV10-3
CAISEPGGAETQYF
TGTGCCATCAGTGAGCCGGGGGGGGCGGAGACCCAGTACTTC
>TRBD1|TRBJ1-1|NA|TRBV9
CASSVAEGAYGTEAFF
TGTGCCAGCAGCGTAGCCGAGGGGGCCTATGGCACTGAAGCTTTCTTT
>TRBD1|TRBJ1-4|NA|TRBV6-1
CASSEEAGGGEKLFF
TGTGCCAGCAGTGAAGAGGCAGGGGGCGGAGAAAAACTGTTTTTT
>NA|TRBJ2-3|NA|TRBV5-1
CASSIRQVMTTDTQYF
TGCGCCAGCAGTATCCGACAGGTTATGACCACAGATACGCAGTATTTT
>NA|TRBJ2-5|NA|TRBV6-5
CASSYITGETQYF
TGTGCCAGCAGTTACATAACAGGAGAGACCCAGTACTTC
>NA|TRBJ1-1|once|TRBV19
CASSDRVTEAFF
TGTGCCAGTAGTGACCGGGTTACTGAAGCTTTCTTT
>TRBD2|TRBJ2-1|NA|TRBV7-9
CASSRSQRGYNEQFF
TGTGCCAGCAGCAGATCCCAGCGGGGTTACAATGAGCAGTTCTTC
>NA|TRBJ1-6|NA|TRBV29-1
CSVGARQESSYNSPLHF
TGCAGCGTTGGGGCGAGACAGGAGAGCTCCTATAATTCACCCCTCCACTTT
>TRBD1|TRBJ1-2|NA|TRBV27
CASRGQRRQGFEGYYGYTF
TGTGCCAGCAGGGGGCAAAGGAGACAGGGATTTGAGGGTTACTATGGCTACACCTTC
>TRBD2|TRBJ2-2|few|TRBV4-2
CASSQELAGAVTGELFF
TGTGCCAGCAGCCAAGAACTAGCGGGAGCGGTCACCGGGGAGCTGTTTTTT
>NA|TRBJ1-2|NA|TRBV29-1
CSVGPGGAGYTF
TGCAGCGTGGGCCCGGGCGGGGCTGGCTACACCTTC
>TRBD1|TRBJ2-7|NA|TRBV4-3
CASSQATGVYEQYF
TGCGCCAGCAGCCAGGCCACAGGGGTCTACGAGCAGTACTTC
>NA|TRBJ2-2|NA|TRBV7-2
CASSLARQGSIAGELFF
TGTGCCAGCAGCTTAGCACGGCAGGGCTCTATAGCCGGGGAGCTGTTTTTT